This TCR beta chain was retrieved from a study of control samples from healthy donors and cancer patients. Germline assignment: CDR1 ENHRY and CDR2 SYGVKD. Unmatched junction bases numbered 6, after V lost 4 bases and J lost 6 bases. The CDR3 consists of 14 residues. Assay: immunoSEQ multiplex PCR; the TCRdb copy retains only in-frame clones and omits some. Of approximately 110,000 clones in the sample, 75% to 90% were seen once. What was sequenced was blood. The V and J genes are TRBV10-3 and TRBJ1-1; 9 positions match TRBD1. This clonotype was sampled from a woman aged 50 to 65 in good health. The CDR3 DNA reads as TGTGCCATCAGTGGAACAGGGGGCAAATCTGAAGCTTTCTTT. Translation: CAISGTGGKSEAFF.